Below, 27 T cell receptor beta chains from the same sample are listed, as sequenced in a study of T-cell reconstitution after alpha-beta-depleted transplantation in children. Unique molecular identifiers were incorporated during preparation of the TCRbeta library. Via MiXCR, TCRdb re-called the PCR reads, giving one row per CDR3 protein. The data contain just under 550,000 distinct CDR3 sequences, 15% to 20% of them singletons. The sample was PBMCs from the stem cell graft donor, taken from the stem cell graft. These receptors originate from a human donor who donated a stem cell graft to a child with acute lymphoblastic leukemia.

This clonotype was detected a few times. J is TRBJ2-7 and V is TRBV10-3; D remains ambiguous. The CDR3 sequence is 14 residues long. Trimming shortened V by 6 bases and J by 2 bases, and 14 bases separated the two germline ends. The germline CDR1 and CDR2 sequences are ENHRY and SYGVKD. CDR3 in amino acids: CAISLIGKTYEQYF. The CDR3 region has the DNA TGTGCCATCAGCCTAATCGGCAAGACCTACGAGCAGTACTTC.

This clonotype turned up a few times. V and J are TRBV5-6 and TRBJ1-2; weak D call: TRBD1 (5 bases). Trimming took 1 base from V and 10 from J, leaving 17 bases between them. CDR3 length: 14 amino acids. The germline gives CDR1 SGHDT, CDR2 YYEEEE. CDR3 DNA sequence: TGTGCCAGCAGCTTGTTGTGGAGGGGTGTTCCCTACACCTTC. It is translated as CASSLLWRGVPYTF.

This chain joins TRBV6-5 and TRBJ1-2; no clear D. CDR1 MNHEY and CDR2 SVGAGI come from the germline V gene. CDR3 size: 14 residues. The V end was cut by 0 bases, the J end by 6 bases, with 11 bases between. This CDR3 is CASSYSSAPNGYTF. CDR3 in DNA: TGTGCCAGCAGTTACTCGAGTGCGCCAAATGGCTACACCTTC.

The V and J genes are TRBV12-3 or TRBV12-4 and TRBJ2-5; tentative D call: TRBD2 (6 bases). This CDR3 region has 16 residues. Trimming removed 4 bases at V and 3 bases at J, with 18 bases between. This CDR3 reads CASSSTGTPWEETQYF. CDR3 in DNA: TGTGCCAGCAGTTCCACCGGGACTCCCTGGGAAGAGACCCAGTACTTC.

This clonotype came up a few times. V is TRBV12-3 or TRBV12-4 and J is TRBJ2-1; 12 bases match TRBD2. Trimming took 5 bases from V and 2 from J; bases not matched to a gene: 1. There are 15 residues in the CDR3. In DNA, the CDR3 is TGTGCCAGCAGTGGACTAGCGGGAACCTACAATGAGCAGTTCTTC. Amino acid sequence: CASSGLAGTYNEQFF.

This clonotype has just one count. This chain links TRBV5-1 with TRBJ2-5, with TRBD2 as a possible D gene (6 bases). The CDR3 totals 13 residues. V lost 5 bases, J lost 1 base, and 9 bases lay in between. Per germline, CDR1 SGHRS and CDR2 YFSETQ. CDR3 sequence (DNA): TGCGCCAGCAGAGAGACTAGCCAAGAGACCCAGTACTTC. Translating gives CASRETSQETQYF.

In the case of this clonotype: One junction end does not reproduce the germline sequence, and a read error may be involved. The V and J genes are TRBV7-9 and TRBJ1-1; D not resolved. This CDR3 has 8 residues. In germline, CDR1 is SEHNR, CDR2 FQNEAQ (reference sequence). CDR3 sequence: CASSPEIF. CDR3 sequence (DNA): TGTGCCAGCAGCCCCGAGATCTTT.

CDR3 sequence: CASSPSMHQPQHF. The CDR3 DNA sequence: TGTGCCAGCAGTCCCTCTATGCATCAGCCCCAGCATTTT. V gene TRBV6-5 combines with J gene TRBJ1-5, with D uncertain. V was cut by 5 bases and J by 5 bases, with 10 bases left in between. Germline CDR1 MNHEY, CDR2 SVGAGI. CDR3 length: 13 residues.

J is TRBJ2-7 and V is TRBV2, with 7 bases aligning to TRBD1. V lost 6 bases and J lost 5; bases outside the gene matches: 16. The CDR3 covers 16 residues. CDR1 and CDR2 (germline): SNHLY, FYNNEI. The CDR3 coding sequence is TGTGCCAGCAGGAAGGCTAAGAGAGGGGGCACCGACGAGCAGTACTTC. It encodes CASRKAKRGGTDEQYF.

In DNA form, the CDR3 reads TGTGCCAGCAGTGAAGTACTAGCGGGGGGACCATACGAGCAGTACTTC. Translating it yields CASSEVLAGGPYEQYF. The chain carries TRBV6-1 and TRBJ2-7; TRBD2 matches at 12 bases. The CDR3 is 16 residues long. Germline V gives CDR1 MNHNS, CDR2 SASEGT. V gave up 1 base and J gave up 4 bases; unmatched junction bases: 5.

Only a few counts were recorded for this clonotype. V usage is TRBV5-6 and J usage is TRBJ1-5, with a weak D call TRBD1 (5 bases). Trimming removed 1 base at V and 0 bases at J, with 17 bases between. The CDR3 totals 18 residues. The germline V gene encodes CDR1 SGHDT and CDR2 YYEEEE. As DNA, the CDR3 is TGTGCCAGCAGCTTGACGATGGGGGGAGCAAATAGCAATCAGCCCCAGCATTTT. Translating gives CASSLTMGGANSNQPQHF.

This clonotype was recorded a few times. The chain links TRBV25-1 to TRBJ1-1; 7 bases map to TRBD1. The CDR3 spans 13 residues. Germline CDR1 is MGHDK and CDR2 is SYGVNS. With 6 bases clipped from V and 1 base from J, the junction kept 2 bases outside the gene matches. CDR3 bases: TGTGCCAGCAGGGCAGGGGGGAACACTGAAGCTTTCTTT. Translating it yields CASRAGGNTEAFF.

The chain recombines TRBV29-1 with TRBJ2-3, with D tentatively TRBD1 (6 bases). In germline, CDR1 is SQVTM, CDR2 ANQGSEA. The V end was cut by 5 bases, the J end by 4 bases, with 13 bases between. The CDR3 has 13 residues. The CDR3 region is CSVTGHSPDTQYF. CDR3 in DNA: TGCAGCGTTACGGGACATTCACCAGATACGCAGTATTTT.

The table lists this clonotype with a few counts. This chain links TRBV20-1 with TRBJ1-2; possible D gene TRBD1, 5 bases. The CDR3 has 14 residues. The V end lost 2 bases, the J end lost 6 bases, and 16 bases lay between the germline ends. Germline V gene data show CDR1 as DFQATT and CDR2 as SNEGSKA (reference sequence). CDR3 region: CSARKDTARDGYTF. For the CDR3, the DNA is TGCAGTGCTAGAAAGGACACCGCGAGGGATGGCTACACCTTC.

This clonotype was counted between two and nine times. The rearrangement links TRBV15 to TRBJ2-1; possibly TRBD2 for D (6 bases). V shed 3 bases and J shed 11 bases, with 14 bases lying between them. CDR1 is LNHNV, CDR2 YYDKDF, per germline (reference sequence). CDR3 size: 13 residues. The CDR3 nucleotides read TGTGCCACCAGCAGGGCCTGGGGGGAGAAGCAGTTCTTC. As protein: CATSRAWGEKQFF. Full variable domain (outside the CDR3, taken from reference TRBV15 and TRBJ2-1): DAMVIQNPRYQVTQFGKPVTLSCSQTLNHNVMYWYQQKSSQAPKLLFHYYDKDFNNEADTPDNFQSRRPNTSFCFLDIRSPGLGDTAMYLCATSRAWGEKQFFGPGTRLTVL.

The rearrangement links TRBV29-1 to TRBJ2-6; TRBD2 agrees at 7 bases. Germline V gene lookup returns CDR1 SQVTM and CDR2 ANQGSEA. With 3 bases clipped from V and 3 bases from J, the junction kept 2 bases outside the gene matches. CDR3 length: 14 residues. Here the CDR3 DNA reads TGCAGCGTTGAGGGAGGGAATGGGGCCAACGTCCTGACTTTC. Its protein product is CSVEGGNGANVLTF.

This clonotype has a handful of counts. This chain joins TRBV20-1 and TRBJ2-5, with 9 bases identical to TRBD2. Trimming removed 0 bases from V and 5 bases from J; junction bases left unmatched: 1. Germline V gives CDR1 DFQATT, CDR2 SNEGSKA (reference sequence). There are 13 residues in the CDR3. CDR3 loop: CSAREAGGETQYF. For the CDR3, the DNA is TGCAGTGCTAGAGAAGCGGGAGGTGAGACCCAGTACTTC.

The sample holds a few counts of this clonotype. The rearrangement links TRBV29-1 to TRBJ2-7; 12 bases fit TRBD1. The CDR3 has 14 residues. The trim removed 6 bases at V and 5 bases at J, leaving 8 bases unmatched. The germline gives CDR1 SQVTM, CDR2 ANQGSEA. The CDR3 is CSVSGTGGDDEQYF. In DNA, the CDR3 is TGCAGCGTCAGTGGGACAGGGGGCGACGACGAGCAGTACTTC.

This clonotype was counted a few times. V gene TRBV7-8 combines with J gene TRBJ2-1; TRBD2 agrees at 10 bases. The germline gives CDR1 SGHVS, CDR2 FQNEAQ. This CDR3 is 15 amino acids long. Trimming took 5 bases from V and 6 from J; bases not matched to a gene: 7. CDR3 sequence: CASSQGLAGVNEQFF. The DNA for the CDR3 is TGTGCCAGCAGCCAAGGGCTAGCGGGAGTCAATGAGCAGTTCTTC.

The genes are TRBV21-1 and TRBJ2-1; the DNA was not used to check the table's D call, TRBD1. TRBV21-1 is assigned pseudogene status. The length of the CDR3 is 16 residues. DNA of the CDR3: TGTGCCAGCAGCAAGTGGCGGGACCCCTGGGGTAATGAGCAGTTCTTC. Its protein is CASSKWRDPWGNEQFF.

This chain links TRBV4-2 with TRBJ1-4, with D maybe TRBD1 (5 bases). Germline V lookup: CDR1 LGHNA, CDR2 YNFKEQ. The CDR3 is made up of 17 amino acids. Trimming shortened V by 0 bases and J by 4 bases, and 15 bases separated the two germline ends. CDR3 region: CASSQDGIGTYNEKLFF. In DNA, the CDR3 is TGTGCCAGCAGCCAAGACGGTATCGGGACCTATAATGAAAAACTGTTTTTT.

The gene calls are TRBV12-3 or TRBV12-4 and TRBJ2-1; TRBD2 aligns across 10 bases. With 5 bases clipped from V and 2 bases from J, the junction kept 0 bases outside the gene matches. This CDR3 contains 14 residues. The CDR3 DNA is TGTGCCAGCAGTAGCGGGAGGGCCTACAATGAGCAGTTCTTC. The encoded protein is CASSSGRAYNEQFF.

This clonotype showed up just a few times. The CDR3 spells CSVEFGRTGANVLTF. CDR3 nucleotide sequence: TGCAGCGTTGAATTTGGGAGGACTGGGGCCAACGTCCTGACTTTC. The chain recombines TRBV29-1 with TRBJ2-6; tentatively, D is TRBD2 (6 bases). Germline-derived CDR1 and CDR2 are SQVTM and ANQGSEA. CDR3 length: 15 residues. The V gene lost 2 bases and the J gene lost 2 bases, with 10 bases spanning the gap.

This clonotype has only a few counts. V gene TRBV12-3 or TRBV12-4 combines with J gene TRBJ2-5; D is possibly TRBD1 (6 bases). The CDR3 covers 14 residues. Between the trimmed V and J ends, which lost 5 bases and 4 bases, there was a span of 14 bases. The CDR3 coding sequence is TGTGCCAGCAGTCTCCCACAGGGCACAGAGACCCAGTACTTC. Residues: CASSLPQGTETQYF.

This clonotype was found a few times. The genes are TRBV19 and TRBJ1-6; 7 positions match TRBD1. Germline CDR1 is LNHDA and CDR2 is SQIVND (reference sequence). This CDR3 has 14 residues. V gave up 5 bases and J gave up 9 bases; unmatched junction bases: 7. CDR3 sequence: CASSLQGRGSPLHF. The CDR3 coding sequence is TGTGCCAGTAGTCTACAGGGGAGGGGTTCACCCCTCCACTTT. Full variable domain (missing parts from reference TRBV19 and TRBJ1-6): DGGITQSPKYLFRKEGQNVTLSCEQNLNHDAMYWYRQDPGQGLRLIYYSQIVNDFQKGDIAEGYSVSREKKESFPLTVTSAQKNPTAFYLCASSLQGRGSPLHFGNGTRLTVT.

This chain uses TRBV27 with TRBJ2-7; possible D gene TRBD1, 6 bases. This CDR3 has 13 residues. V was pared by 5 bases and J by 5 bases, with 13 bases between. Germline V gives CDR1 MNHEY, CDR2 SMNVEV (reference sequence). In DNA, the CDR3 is TGTGCCAGCAGTCCCACAGGGTCCAACGAGCAGTACTTC. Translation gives CASSPTGSNEQYF.

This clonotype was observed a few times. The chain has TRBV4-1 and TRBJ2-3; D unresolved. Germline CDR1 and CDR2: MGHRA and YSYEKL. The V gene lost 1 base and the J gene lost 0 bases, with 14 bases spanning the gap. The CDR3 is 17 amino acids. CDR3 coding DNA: TGCGCCAGCAGCCAAGTATGGACCCGCGTTAGCACAGATACGCAGTATTTT. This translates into CASSQVWTRVSTDTQYF.